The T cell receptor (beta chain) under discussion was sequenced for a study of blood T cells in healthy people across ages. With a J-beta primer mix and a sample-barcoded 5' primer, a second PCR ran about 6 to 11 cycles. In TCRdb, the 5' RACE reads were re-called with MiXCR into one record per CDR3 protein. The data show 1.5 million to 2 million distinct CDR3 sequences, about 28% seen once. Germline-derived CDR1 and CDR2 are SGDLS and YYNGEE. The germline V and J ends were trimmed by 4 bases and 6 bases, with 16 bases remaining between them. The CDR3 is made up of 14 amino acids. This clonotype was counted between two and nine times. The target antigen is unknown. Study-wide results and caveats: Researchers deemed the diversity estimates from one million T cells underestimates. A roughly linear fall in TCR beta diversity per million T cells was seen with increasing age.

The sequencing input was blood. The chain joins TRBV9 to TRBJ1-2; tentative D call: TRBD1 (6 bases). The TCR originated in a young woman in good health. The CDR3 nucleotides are TGTGCCAGCAGCCCCTCCCCGGAGGGGGATGGCTACACCTTC. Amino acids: CASSPSPEGDGYTF.